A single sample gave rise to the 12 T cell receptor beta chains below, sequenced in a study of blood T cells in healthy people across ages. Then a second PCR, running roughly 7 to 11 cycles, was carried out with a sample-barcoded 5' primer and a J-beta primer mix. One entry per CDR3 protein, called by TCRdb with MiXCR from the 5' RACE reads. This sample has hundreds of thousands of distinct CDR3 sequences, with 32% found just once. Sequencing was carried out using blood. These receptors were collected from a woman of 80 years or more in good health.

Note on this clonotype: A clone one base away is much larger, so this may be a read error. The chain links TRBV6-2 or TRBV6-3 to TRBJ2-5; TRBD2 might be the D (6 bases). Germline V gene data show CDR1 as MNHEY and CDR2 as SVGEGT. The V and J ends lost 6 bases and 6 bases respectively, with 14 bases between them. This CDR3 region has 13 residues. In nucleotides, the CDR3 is TGTGCCAGCAGGAGACTAGTGGGAAAGACCCAGTACTTC. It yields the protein CASRRLVGKTQYF.

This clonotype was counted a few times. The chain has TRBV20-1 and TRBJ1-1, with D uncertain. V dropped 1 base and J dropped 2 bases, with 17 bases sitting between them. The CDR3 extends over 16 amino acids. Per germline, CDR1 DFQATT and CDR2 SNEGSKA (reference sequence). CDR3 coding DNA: TGCAGTGCTAGAGTTGGGCTCGGGCGGGGAAACACTGAAGCTTTCTTT. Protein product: CSARVGLGRGNTEAFF.

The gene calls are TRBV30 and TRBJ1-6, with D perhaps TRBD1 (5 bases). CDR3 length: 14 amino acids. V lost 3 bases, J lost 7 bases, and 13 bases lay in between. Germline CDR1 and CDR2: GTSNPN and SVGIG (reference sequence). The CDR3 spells CAWSVDSRNSPLHF. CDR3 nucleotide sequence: TGTGCCTGGAGCGTCGACAGCCGGAATTCACCCCTCCACTTT.

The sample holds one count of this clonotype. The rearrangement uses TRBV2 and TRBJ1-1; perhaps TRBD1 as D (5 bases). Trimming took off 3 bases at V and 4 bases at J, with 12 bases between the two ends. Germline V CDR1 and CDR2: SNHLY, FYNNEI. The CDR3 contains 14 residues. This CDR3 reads CASSEPTVTTEAFF. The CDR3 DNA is TGTGCCAGCAGTGAGCCGACAGTTACCACTGAAGCTTTCTTT.

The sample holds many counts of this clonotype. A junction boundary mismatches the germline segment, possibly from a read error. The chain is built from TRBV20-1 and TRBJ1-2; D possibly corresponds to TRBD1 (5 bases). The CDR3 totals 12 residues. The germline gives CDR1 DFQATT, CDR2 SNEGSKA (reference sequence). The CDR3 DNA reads TGCAGTGCCTGGCCCTTCCCTAGGGGCTGCACCTTC. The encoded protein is CSAWPFPRGCTF.

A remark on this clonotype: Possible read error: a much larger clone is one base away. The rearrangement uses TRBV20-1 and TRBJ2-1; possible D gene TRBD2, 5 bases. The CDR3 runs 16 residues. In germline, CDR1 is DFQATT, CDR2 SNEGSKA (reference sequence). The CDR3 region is CSARDEGRWNLNEQLF. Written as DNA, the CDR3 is TGCAGTGCTAGAGATGAGGGCAGGTGGAATTTGAATGAGCAGTTGTTC.

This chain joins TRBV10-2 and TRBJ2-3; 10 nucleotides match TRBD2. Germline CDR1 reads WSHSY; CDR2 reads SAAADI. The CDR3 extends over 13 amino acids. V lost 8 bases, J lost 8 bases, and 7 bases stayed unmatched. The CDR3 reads CASLGLAISTQYF. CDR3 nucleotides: TGCGCCAGCCTGGGACTAGCGATATCTACGCAGTATTTT.

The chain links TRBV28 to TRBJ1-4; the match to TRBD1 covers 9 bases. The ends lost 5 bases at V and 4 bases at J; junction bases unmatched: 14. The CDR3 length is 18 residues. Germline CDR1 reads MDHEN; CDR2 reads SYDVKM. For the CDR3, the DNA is TGTGCCAGCAGTCACTGGGGTGGGGGACAGGGAGGTAATGAAAAACTGTTTTTT. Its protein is CASSHWGGGQGGNEKLFF.

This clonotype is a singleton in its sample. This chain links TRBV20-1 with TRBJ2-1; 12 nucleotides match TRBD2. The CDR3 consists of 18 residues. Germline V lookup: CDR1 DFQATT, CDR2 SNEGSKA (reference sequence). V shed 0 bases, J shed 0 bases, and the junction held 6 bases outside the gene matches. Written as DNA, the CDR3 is TGCAGTGCTAGAGACCTAGCGGGAGGGCATAGCTCCTACAATGAGCAGTTCTTC. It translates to CSARDLAGGHSSYNEQFF.

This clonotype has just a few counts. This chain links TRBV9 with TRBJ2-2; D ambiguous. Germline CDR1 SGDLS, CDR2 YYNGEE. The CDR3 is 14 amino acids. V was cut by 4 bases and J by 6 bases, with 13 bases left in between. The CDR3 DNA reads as TGTGCCAGCAGCTTAAACAGTCTAGCCGGGGAGCTGTTTTTT. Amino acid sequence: CASSLNSLAGELFF.

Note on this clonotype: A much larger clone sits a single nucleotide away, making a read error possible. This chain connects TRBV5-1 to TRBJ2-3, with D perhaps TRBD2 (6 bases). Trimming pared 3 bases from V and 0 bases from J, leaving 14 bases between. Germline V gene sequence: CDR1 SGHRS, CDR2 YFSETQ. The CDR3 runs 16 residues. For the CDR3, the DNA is TGCGCCAGCAGCTGGGCGGGACGGACTAGCACAGATACGCAGTATTTT. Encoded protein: CASSWAGRTSTDTQYF.

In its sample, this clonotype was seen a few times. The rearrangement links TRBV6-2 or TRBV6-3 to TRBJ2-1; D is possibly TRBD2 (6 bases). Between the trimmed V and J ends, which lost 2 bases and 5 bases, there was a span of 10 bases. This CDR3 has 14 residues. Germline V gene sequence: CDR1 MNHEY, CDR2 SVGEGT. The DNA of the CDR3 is TGTGCCAGCAGTTACGGGGGACTCAACAATGAGCAGTTCTTC. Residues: CASSYGGLNNEQFF.